Below, 27 T cell receptor beta chains from the same sample are listed, as sequenced in a study of OX40 agonist ivuxolimab in advanced cancers. The method was immunoSEQ multiplex PCR; TCRdb's version includes in-frame clones alone and lacks a portion of them. The sample holds some 20,000 clones, roughly four fifths seen once. Sequencing used CD4+ or CD8+ T cells sorted from blood, obtained in a trial of the OX40 agonist ivuxolimab. The receptors shown here come from an adult with an advanced solid tumor such as melanoma, head and neck, liver or kidney cancer.

The rearrangement links TRBV4-1 to TRBJ2-3; a possible D gene is TRBD2 (7 bases). Per germline, CDR1 MGHRA and CDR2 YSYEKL. Trimming took off 1 base at V and 0 bases at J, with 14 bases between the two ends. This CDR3 is built from 17 residues. CDR3 amino acids: CASSQAVAGASTDTQYF. Here the CDR3 DNA reads TGCGCCAGCAGCCAAGCGGTGGCGGGGGCCAGCACAGATACGCAGTATTTT.

V and J are TRBV28 and TRBJ2-4, with D perhaps being TRBD1 or TRBD2 (5 bases each). The V gene's germline CDR1 is MDHEN and CDR2 SYDVKM. The CDR3 runs 14 residues. The V and J ends lost 2 bases and 7 bases respectively, with 12 bases between them. The CDR3 protein is CASSLGGRENIQYF. DNA for the CDR3: TGTGCCAGCAGTTTAGGCGGCAGGGAGAACATTCAGTACTTC.

The chain couples TRBV19 to TRBJ1-2; D not resolved. Trimming pared 1 base from V and 0 bases from J, leaving 6 bases between. CDR1 LNHDA and CDR2 SQIVND come from the germline V gene (reference sequence). CDR3 length equals 14 residues. CDR3 sequence: CASSIGQSNYGYTF. The CDR3 nucleotides are TGTGCCAGTAGTATAGGGCAGTCTAACTATGGCTACACCTTC.

V is TRBV5-1 and J is TRBJ2-2; TRBD1 aligns across 9 bases. Germline CDR1 reads SGHRS; CDR2 reads YFSETQ. There are 15 residues in the CDR3. V gave up 3 bases and J gave up 1 base; unmatched junction bases: 1. The CDR3 coding sequence is TGCGCCAGCAGCTGGACAGGGGAGAACACCGGGGAGCTGTTTTTT. Translation gives CASSWTGENTGELFF.

This clone was recorded only once. The rearrangement joins TRBV7-6 to TRBJ2-7; 9 positions agree with TRBD1. The CDR3 runs to 14 residues. The J segment lost 2 bases and the V segment lost 4 bases, leaving 3 bases of the junction unmatched. Germline values: CDR1 SGHVS, CDR2 FNYEAQ. The CDR3 region is CASSSGTGTYEQYF. The CDR3 nucleotides are TGTGCCAGCAGCTCCGGGACAGGGACCTACGAGCAGTACTTC.

The chain carries TRBV2 and TRBJ2-2, with a possible D match to TRBD1 (6 bases). Trimming pared 5 bases from V and 2 bases from J, leaving 9 bases between. The CDR3 spans 14 residues. Germline V gene lookup returns CDR1 SNHLY and CDR2 FYNNEI. The CDR3 bases are TGTGCCAGCAGTCCCGGGACAAACACCGGGGAGCTGTTTTTT. Encoded protein: CASSPGTNTGELFF.

The chain uses TRBV28 and TRBJ1-2; maybe TRBD1 (6 bases). This CDR3 comprises 11 residues. V was cut by 7 bases and J by 7 bases, with 10 bases left in between. The germline gives CDR1 MDHEN, CDR2 SYDVKM. CDR3 nucleotide sequence: TGTGCCAGCAAGGGGACATTTGGCTACACCTTC. Amino acid sequence: CASKGTFGYTF.

The rearrangement links TRBV5-1 to TRBJ1-1, with TRBD1 identical over 9 bases. Trimming cost V 4 bases and J 4 bases; bases outside gene matches: 8. The CDR3 totals 15 residues. Germline V gene data show CDR1 as SGHRS and CDR2 as YFSETQ. The DNA for the CDR3 is TGCGCCAGCAGCGACCCGACAGGGGGGTCCACTGAAGCTTTCTTT. It translates to CASSDPTGGSTEAFF.

The chain recombines TRBV5-6 with TRBJ2-7; D unresolved. The CDR3 extends over 15 amino acids. The V and J ends lost 0 bases and 0 bases respectively, with 10 bases between them. CDR1 and CDR2 from the germline V gene are SGHDT and YYEEEE. The CDR3 is CASSLGVRSSYEQYF. CDR3 DNA: TGTGCCAGCAGCTTGGGGGTTAGGAGCTCCTACGAGCAGTACTTC.

Here the CDR3 reads CASSEGRKSGYGYTF. CDR3 DNA: TGTGCCAGCAGTGAGGGCAGAAAATCGGGCTATGGCTACACCTTC. The chain has TRBV2 and TRBJ1-2; D is unclear. The CDR3 extends over 15 amino acids. Germline loops: CDR1 SNHLY, CDR2 FYNNEI. V dropped 3 bases and J dropped 4 bases, with 15 bases sitting between them. Based on the CDR3 plus reference TRBV2 and TRBJ1-2, the full variable domain is EPEVTQTPSHQVTQMGQEVILRCVPISNHLYFYWYRQILGQKVEFLVSFYNNEISEKSEIFDDQFSVERPDGSNFTLKIRSTKLEDSAMYFCASSEGRKSGYGYTFGSGTRLTVV.

V usage is TRBV19 and J usage is TRBJ2-2; 10 nucleotides line up with TRBD2. From germline, CDR1 is LNHDA and CDR2 SQIVND (reference sequence). Unmatched junction bases numbered 2, after V lost 3 bases and J lost 4 bases. This CDR3 comprises 15 residues. The CDR3 nucleotides read TGTGCCAGTAGTATTCTAGCGGGGGTCACCGGGGAGCTGTTTTTT. Translating it yields CASSILAGVTGELFF.

The CDR3 DNA follows: TGCGCCAGCAGCGGACTAGCGGGGGGATCGACTAGCACAGATACGCAGTATTTT. Encoded protein: CASSGLAGGSTSTDTQYF. This sequence joins TRBV4-3 and TRBJ2-3, with 14 bases matching TRBD2. Germline CDR1 and CDR2: LGHNA and YSLEER. The CDR3 consists of 18 residues. Germline trimming cut 5 bases from V and 0 bases from J; bases unmatched to any gene: 7.

This chain uses TRBV7-9 with TRBJ2-5, with 7 bases identical to TRBD1. CDR1 is SEHNR and CDR2 is FQNEAQ in the germline V gene (reference sequence). J was trimmed by 2 bases and V by 5 bases; bases with no gene match: 5. The CDR3 totals 14 residues. CDR3 residues: CASSPGQLQETQYF. As DNA, the CDR3 is TGTGCCAGCAGCCCGGGACAGTTACAAGAGACCCAGTACTTC.

The J gene is TRBJ1-2, the V gene TRBV5-1, with 9 bases identical to TRBD1. J was trimmed by 5 bases and V by 4 bases; bases with no gene match: 9. This CDR3 region has 15 residues. The germline V gene encodes CDR1 SGHRS and CDR2 YFSETQ. DNA of the CDR3: TGCGCCAGCAGCGTCGGGACAGGGTCGAGGTATGGCTACACCTTC. This sequence encodes CASSVGTGSRYGYTF.

The CDR3 DNA is TGTGCCAGCAGCAAACGGGGGGGCGGAGAGAGGTATAATTCACCCCTCCACTTT. This codes for CASSKRGGGERYNSPLHF. The chain has TRBV21-1 and TRBJ1-6. TRBV21-1 constitutes a pseudogene. This CDR3 contains 18 residues.

The V call is TRBV27, the J call TRBJ1-1; D call uncertain. The length of the CDR3 is 12 residues. Germline V gives CDR1 MNHEY, CDR2 SMNVEV (reference sequence). The V end lost 6 bases, the J end lost 3 bases, and 8 bases lay between the germline ends. CDR3 nucleotides: TGTGCCAGCAGGGATCAGTACACTGAAGCTTTCTTT. Translation: CASRDQYTEAFF.

This chain connects TRBV7-8 to TRBJ1-1; TRBD1 matches 8 bases. Looked up from germline, CDR1 is SGHVS and CDR2 is FQNEAQ. V trimming: 0 bases; J trimming: 0 bases; junction bases outside the gene matches: 6. This CDR3 contains 17 residues. The CDR3, as DNA: TGTGCCAGCAGCTTAGCGCCCAGGGGGCCCTTGAACACTGAAGCTTTCTTT. Protein product: CASSLAPRGPLNTEAFF.

The genes are TRBV5-1 and TRBJ2-1; 12 bases match TRBD2. Trimming at V came to 3 bases and at J to 10 bases, leaving 5 bases not matched to a gene. The CDR3 runs 14 residues. Germline loops: CDR1 SGHRS, CDR2 YFSETQ. CDR3 sequence: CASSSTSGSREQFF. Here the CDR3 DNA reads TGCGCCAGCAGCTCGACTAGCGGGAGTAGGGAGCAGTTCTTC.

This clone was found a few times. The chain joins TRBV15 to TRBJ2-3, with D possibly being TRBD2 (5 bases). Per the germline V gene, CDR1 is LNHNV and CDR2 is YYDKDF (reference sequence). Between the trimmed V and J ends, which lost 4 bases and 4 bases, there was a span of 21 bases. CDR3 size: 17 residues. The CDR3 DNA is TGTGCCACCAGCACCATAGGAGGAGCGTCATTTTCAGATACGCAGTATTTT. Translated, it gives CATSTIGGASFSDTQYF.

The rearrangement uses TRBV7-3 and TRBJ2-7; D may be TRBD1 (6 bases). Germline V CDR1 and CDR2: SGHTA, FQGTGA. The CDR3 is 13 amino acids. Trimming stripped 2 bases from V and 3 bases from J, with 8 bases between. The CDR3 region is CASSLRDNYEQYF. The CDR3 DNA sequence: TGTGCCAGCAGCTTACGGGACAACTACGAGCAGTACTTC.

The V gene is TRBV6-5, the J gene TRBJ1-3; D gene uncertain. V lost 6 bases, J lost 4 bases, and 16 bases lay in between. Germline V CDR1 and CDR2: MNHEY, SVGAGI. CDR3 length: 15 residues. Here the CDR3 DNA reads TGTGCCAGCAGATTATCCTGGGGAGACGGAAACACCATATATTTT. It codes for CASRLSWGDGNTIYF.

This chain connects TRBV6-1 to TRBJ1-2; TRBD1 might be the D (6 bases). V lost 1 base and J 4 bases, leaving 10 bases between the germline ends. Germline V lookup: CDR1 MNHNS, CDR2 SASEGT. The CDR3 has 14 amino acids. CDR3 coding DNA: TGTGCCAGCAGTGAAGGGGAGGGGGGCTATGGCTACACCTTC. Encoded protein: CASSEGEGGYGYTF.

The J gene is TRBJ2-1, the V gene TRBV13; a possible D gene is TRBD2 (7 bases). Germline V CDR1 and CDR2: PRHDT, FYEKMQ (reference sequence). Trimming removed 5 bases from V and 5 bases from J, with 19 bases in between. CDR3 length equals 16 residues. The CDR3 bases are TGTGCCAGCAGCGCTCTGGTGGGGGGGCAGAACAATGAGCAGTTCTTC. This encodes CASSALVGGQNNEQFF.

This clone has just one count. The genes are TRBV7-2 and TRBJ1-2; 7 bases are shared with TRBD1. CDR1 is SGHTA and CDR2 is FQGNSA in the germline V gene. J lost 8 bases, V lost 5 bases, and 17 bases had no gene match. The CDR3 is made up of 16 amino acids. CDR3 sequence reads: CASSPPRGGKGGGYTF. The DNA of the CDR3 is TGTGCCAGCAGCCCCCCGAGAGGGGGCAAAGGGGGCGGCTACACCTTC.

V usage is TRBV15 and J usage is TRBJ1-1; D call uncertain. Germline CDR1 is LNHNV and CDR2 is YYDKDF (reference sequence). This CDR3 is built from 18 residues. Deletions cut 0 bases from V and 0 bases from J, with 17 bases between. CDR3 bases: TGTGCCACCAGCAGAGATCGGCTCTCCGAGGCTTTGAACACTGAAGCTTTCTTT. Translated: CATSRDRLSEALNTEAFF. Full variable domain (missing parts from reference TRBV15 and TRBJ1-1): DAMVIQNPRYQVTQFGKPVTLSCSQTLNHNVMYWYQQKSSQAPKLLFHYYDKDFNNEADTPDNFQSRRPNTSFCFLDIRSPGLGDTAMYLCATSRDRLSEALNTEAFFGQGTRLTVV.

The V call is TRBV28, the J call TRBJ2-4; D not resolved. This CDR3 comprises 13 residues. The V gene's germline CDR1 is MDHEN and CDR2 SYDVKM. V lost 2 bases and J 0 bases, leaving 2 bases between the germline ends. CDR3 amino acids: CASSLLAKNIQYF. CDR3 nucleotides: TGTGCCAGCAGTTTACTAGCCAAAAACATTCAGTACTTC.

The chain is built from TRBV4-3 and TRBJ2-7; TRBD1 matches at 9 bases. The CDR3 is made up of 15 amino acids. V lost 2 bases, J lost 3 bases, and 5 bases stayed unmatched. CDR1 is LGHNA and CDR2 is YSLEER in the germline V gene. The CDR3, as DNA: TGCGCCAGCAGCCAAACCCTGACAGGGGGCTACGAGCAGTACTTC. Protein: CASSQTLTGGYEQYF.